These 21 T cell receptor beta chains were sequenced from one sample in a study of blood T cell repertoires in COVID-19. The table came from immunoSEQ multiplex PCR; TCRdb's copy has only in-frame clones and leaves some out. The table has roughly 180,000 clones, about 87% seen once. Sequencing was done on a sample of peripheral blood. The receptors originated from a woman in her twenties or thirties with acute or convalescent COVID-19.

The chain couples TRBV30 to TRBJ2-3; 10 positions match TRBD2. This CDR3 is built from 15 residues. CDR1 GTSNPN and CDR2 SVGIG come from the germline V gene (reference sequence). The trim removed 4 bases at V and 0 bases at J, leaving 4 bases unmatched. Here the CDR3 reads CAWTRTSGSTDTQYF. The DNA for the CDR3 is TGTGCCTGGACGAGGACTAGCGGTAGCACAGATACGCAGTATTTT. Together with reference TRBV30 and TRBJ2-3, the CDR3 gives the full variable domain: SQTIHQWPATLVQPVGSPLSLECTVEGTSNPNLYWYRQAAGRGLQLLFYSVGIGQISSEVPQNLSASRPQDRQFILSSKKLLLSDSGFYLCAWTRTSGSTDTQYFGPGTRLTVL.

With respect to this clone: The sample has other DNA sequences that encode this CDR3 too. The chain carries TRBV7-9 and TRBJ1-6, with TRBD1 as a possible D gene (6 bases). The germline V gene encodes CDR1 SEHNR and CDR2 FQNEAQ (reference sequence). This CDR3 has 13 residues. Trimming took 1 base from V and 10 from J, leaving 8 bases between them. CDR3 in amino acids: CASSLEGESPLHF. The CDR3 region has the DNA TGTGCCAGCAGCTTAGAGGGGGAGTCACCCCTCCACTTT.

The V and J genes are TRBV11-1 and TRBJ1-1; D is undetermined. CDR3 length: 13 amino acids. The ends were cut back, 1 base at V and 10 bases at J, with 13 bases in the middle. The germline CDR1 and CDR2 sequences are SGHAT and FQDESV (reference sequence). The CDR3 reads CASSLDYTGTAFF. CDR3 coding DNA: TGTGCCAGCAGCTTAGACTATACGGGTACAGCTTTCTTT.

CDR3 DNA: TGCAGTGGAGGGAGCAACACTGAAGCTTTCTTT. Its protein is CSGGSNTEAFF. This chain links TRBV20-1 with TRBJ1-1; D is unclear. Germline-derived CDR1 and CDR2 are DFQATT and SNEGSKA (reference sequence). The CDR3 has 11 residues. Trimming stripped 7 bases from V and 2 bases from J, with 8 bases between.

The chain recombines TRBV25-1 with TRBJ2-5, with D hard to call. In germline, CDR1 is MGHDK, CDR2 SYGVNS. The V end lost 3 bases, the J end lost 5 bases, and 19 bases lay between the germline ends. The CDR3 is made up of 16 amino acids. In nucleotides, the CDR3 is TGTGCCAGCAGTGATCGGGTGGTCGGCGGAGTGGAGACCCAGTACTTC. Its translation is CASSDRVVGGVETQYF.

The chain is built from TRBV25-1 and TRBJ2-1, with D possibly TRBD2 on 5 matching bases. Germline V gene lookup returns CDR1 MGHDK and CDR2 SYGVNS. The V end was cut by 1 base, the J end by 6 bases, with 16 bases between. The CDR3 extends over 16 amino acids. CDR3 nucleotides: TGTGCCAGCAGTGAATCGAGGGTACGGAGTCTCAATGAGCAGTTCTTC. Translating gives CASSESRVRSLNEQFF.

The chain uses TRBV28 and TRBJ1-3; D is undetermined. Germline values: CDR1 MDHEN, CDR2 SYDVKM. This CDR3 comprises 14 residues. Trimming removed 5 bases from V and 0 bases from J, with 8 bases in between. The CDR3 DNA reads TGTGCCAGCAGTCCTCGGGTCTCTGGAAACACCATATATTTT. Its translation is CASSPRVSGNTIYF.

The chain carries TRBV18 and TRBJ1-1, with D possibly matching TRBD1 (6 bases). The CDR3 loop spans 15 amino acids. V was shortened by 3 bases and J by 5 bases, with 16 bases between the two germline ends. Per germline, CDR1 KGHSH and CDR2 LQKENI. CDR3 sequence: CASSPFTGPETEAFF. Here the CDR3 DNA reads TGTGCCAGCTCACCCTTTACAGGGCCAGAAACTGAAGCTTTCTTT.

Concerning this clone: One junction end does not reproduce the germline sequence, and a read error may be involved. V and J are TRBV7-2 and TRBJ1-5, with 7 nucleotides matching TRBD1. CDR3 length: 15 amino acids. CDR1 and CDR2 from the germline V gene are SGHTA and FQGNSA. CDR3: CASSLEGAGNQPRHF. CDR3 bases: TGTGCCAGCAGCTTAGAGGGGGCGGGGAATCAGCCCCGGCATTTT.

The chain is built from TRBV12-3 or TRBV12-4 and TRBJ1-2, with D unresolved. V lost 5 bases and J lost 5, with 12 bases in between. The CDR3 runs 13 residues. CDR3 loop: CASSPDKNYGYTF. CDR3 bases: TGTGCCAGCAGTCCCGACAAGAATTATGGCTACACCTTC.

This chain joins TRBV14 and TRBJ2-7; D gene unclear. The CDR3 runs to 15 residues. V lost 2 bases, J lost 3 bases, and 14 bases lay in between. CDR1 and CDR2 (germline): SGHDN, FVKESK. This chain's CDR3 is CASSQSPTVLYEQYF. DNA of the CDR3: TGTGCCAGCAGCCAATCCCCTACAGTACTCTACGAGCAGTACTTC.

This sequence joins TRBV5-5 and TRBJ2-7; D possibly corresponds to TRBD1 (6 bases). This CDR3 comprises 14 residues. Between the trimmed V and J ends, which lost 0 bases and 2 bases, there was a span of 9 bases. Germline loops: CDR1 SGHKS, CDR2 YYEKEE (reference sequence). The CDR3 sequence is CASSLAQGPYEQYF. The CDR3, as DNA: TGTGCCAGCAGCTTGGCGCAGGGGCCCTACGAGCAGTACTTC.

The chain joins TRBV4-2 to TRBJ2-7, with unresolved D. Germline V gives CDR1 LGHNA, CDR2 YNFKEQ. The CDR3 covers 13 residues. V lost 8 bases and J 0 bases, leaving 11 bases between the germline ends. In nucleotides, the CDR3 is TGTGCCAGCTCTTCCTCGAGCTCCTACGAGCAGTACTTC. Encoded protein: CASSSSSSYEQYF.

The rearrangement links TRBV6-1 to TRBJ1-5; maybe TRBD1 (5 bases). Trimming stripped 3 bases from V and 5 bases from J, with 20 bases between. The V gene's germline CDR1 is MNHNS and CDR2 SASEGT. The CDR3 totals 17 residues. CDR3 amino acids: CASSDSLWGNWDQPQHF. In nucleotides, the CDR3 is TGTGCCAGCAGTGATAGCCTTTGGGGCAATTGGGATCAGCCCCAGCATTTT.

The chain joins TRBV5-1 to TRBJ2-7; 7 nucleotides agree with TRBD2. V was clipped by 3 bases and J by 6 bases; unmatched bases: 9. CDR1 is SGHRS, CDR2 YFSETQ, per germline. The CDR3 consists of 14 residues. The CDR3 loop is CASSSQPGRGEQYF. CDR3 nucleotide sequence: TGCGCCAGCAGCTCCCAGCCGGGGAGGGGCGAGCAGTACTTC.

The V and J genes are TRBV7-9 and TRBJ1-1, with D hard to call. The V gene lost 5 bases and the J gene lost 2 bases, with 12 bases spanning the gap. CDR3 length: 14 residues. Germline V CDR1 and CDR2: SEHNR, FQNEAQ (reference sequence). The CDR3 DNA follows: TGTGCCAGCAGCCCACAGATCGTAAACACTGAAGCTTTCTTT. As protein: CASSPQIVNTEAFF.

This sequence joins TRBV4-2 and TRBJ2-1; 8 bases match TRBD2. Germline V gene data show CDR1 as LGHNA and CDR2 as YNFKEQ. Trimming took 4 bases from V and 9 from J; bases not matched to a gene: 2. The CDR3 covers 12 residues. The CDR3 loop reads CASSPGGFEQFF. Written as DNA, the CDR3 is TGTGCCAGCAGCCCGGGGGGGTTTGAGCAGTTCTTC.

The V gene is TRBV28, the J gene TRBJ2-7, with a possible D match to TRBD2 (6 bases). CDR3 size: 16 residues. CDR1 and CDR2 from the germline V gene are MDHEN and SYDVKM. V lost 3 bases, J lost 1 base, and 16 bases lay in between. The CDR3 reads CASSFETGLGSYEQYF. The DNA for the CDR3 is TGTGCCAGCAGTTTCGAGACGGGACTCGGATCCTACGAGCAGTACTTC.

CDR3 DNA: TGTGCCAGCAGTTCCCTGACAGGGAACTATGGCTACACCTTC. It encodes CASSSLTGNYGYTF. The rearrangement uses TRBV6-5 and TRBJ1-2; 7 bases are shared with TRBD1. The CDR3 totals 14 residues. Trimming removed 4 bases from V and 2 bases from J; junction bases left unmatched: 4. Per the germline V gene, CDR1 is MNHEY and CDR2 is SVGAGI.

V usage is TRBV11-3 and J usage is TRBJ1-1, with TRBD1 matching over 8 bases. The CDR3 covers 14 residues. The germline V gene has CDR1 SGHNT and CDR2 YENEEA. V gave up 6 bases and J gave up 2 bases; unmatched junction bases: 5. The CDR3 reads CASRLDRGNTEAFF. The CDR3 nucleotides read TGTGCCAGCAGACTTGACAGGGGTAACACTGAAGCTTTCTTT.

This sequence joins TRBV11-2 and TRBJ2-3, with TRBD2 matching 10 bases. Germline CDR1 and CDR2: SGHAT and FQNNGV. There are 17 residues in the CDR3. J gave up 5 bases and V 2 bases, and 10 bases lay outside the gene matches. The CDR3 loop reads CASSLLRAGGPVDTQYF. The CDR3 bases are TGTGCCAGCAGCTTACTAAGAGCGGGAGGGCCAGTAGATACGCAGTATTTT. Supplemented by reference TRBV11-2 and TRBJ2-3, the full variable domain reads EAGVAQSPRYKIIEKRQSVAFWCNPISGHATLYWYQQILGQGPKLLIQFQNNGVVDDSQLPKDRFSAERLKGVDSTLKIQPAKLEDSAVYLCASSLLRAGGPVDTQYFGPGTRLTVL.